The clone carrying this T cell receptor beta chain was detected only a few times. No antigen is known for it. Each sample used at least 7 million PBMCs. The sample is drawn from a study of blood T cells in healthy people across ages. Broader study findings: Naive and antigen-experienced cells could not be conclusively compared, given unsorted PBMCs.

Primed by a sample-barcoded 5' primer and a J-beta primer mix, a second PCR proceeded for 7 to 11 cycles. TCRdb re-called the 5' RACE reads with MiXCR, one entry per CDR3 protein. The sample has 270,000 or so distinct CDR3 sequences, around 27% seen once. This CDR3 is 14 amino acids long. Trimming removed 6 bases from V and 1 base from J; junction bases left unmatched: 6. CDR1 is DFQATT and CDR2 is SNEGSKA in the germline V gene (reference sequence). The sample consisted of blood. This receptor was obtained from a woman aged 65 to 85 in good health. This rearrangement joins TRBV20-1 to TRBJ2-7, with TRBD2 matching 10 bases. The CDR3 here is CSARLAGRSYEQYF. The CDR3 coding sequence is TGCAGTGCAAGACTAGCGGGCCGTTCCTACGAGCAGTACTTC.